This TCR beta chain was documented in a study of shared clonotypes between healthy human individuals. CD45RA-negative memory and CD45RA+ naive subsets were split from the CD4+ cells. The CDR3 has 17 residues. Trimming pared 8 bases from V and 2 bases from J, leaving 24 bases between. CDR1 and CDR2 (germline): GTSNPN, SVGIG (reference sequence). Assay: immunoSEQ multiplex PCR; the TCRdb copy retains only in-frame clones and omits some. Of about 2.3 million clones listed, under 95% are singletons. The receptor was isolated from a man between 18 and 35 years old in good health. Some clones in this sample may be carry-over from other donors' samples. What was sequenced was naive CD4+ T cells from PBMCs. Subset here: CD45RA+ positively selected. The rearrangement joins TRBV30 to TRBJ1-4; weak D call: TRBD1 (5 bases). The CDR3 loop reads CAMGRGQGRFTNEKLFF. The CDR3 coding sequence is TGTGCCATGGGGCGAGGCCAGGGACGATTTACTAATGAAAAACTGTTTTTT.